The 30 T cell receptor beta chains below come from one sample, sequenced in a study of T cell changes during pregnancy in multiple sclerosis. TCRdb's table, derived via immunoSEQ multiplex PCR, lists solely in-frame clones and lacks some. The data hold tens of thousands of clones, with just over 90% observed a single time. This specimen consisted of peripheral blood, obtained in the third trimester of pregnancy. All receptors come from a female donor in good health, enrolled as a control in a pregnancy study.

The chain combines TRBV5-1 with TRBJ2-1; tentatively, D is TRBD1 (6 bases). V dropped 4 bases and J dropped 7 bases, with 15 bases sitting between them. Germline CDR1 SGHRS, CDR2 YFSETQ. There are 14 residues in the CDR3. CDR3 protein: CASSPGWQGNEQFF. The CDR3 DNA sequence: TGCGCCAGCAGCCCCGGTTGGCAGGGGAATGAGCAGTTCTTC.

The chain combines TRBV29-1 with TRBJ2-5, with 10 bases matching TRBD2. CDR1 and CDR2 from the germline V gene are SQVTM and ANQGSEA. V trimming: 7 bases; J trimming: 5 bases; junction bases outside the gene matches: 7. The CDR3 contains 13 residues. Here the CDR3 reads CSAYGSGGETQYF. The DNA for the CDR3 is TGCAGCGCTTATGGTAGCGGGGGGGAGACCCAGTACTTC.

This chain links TRBV4-1 with TRBJ2-6, with 8 bases identical to TRBD1. After removal of 1 base from V and 0 bases from J, the junction contained 5 bases not matched to a gene. The CDR3 sequence is 18 residues long. From germline, CDR1 is MGHRA and CDR2 YSYEKL. The CDR3 DNA sequence: TGCGCCAGCAGCCAAGTGGGACAGGTGTTCTCTGGGGCCAACGTCCTGACTTTC. It yields the protein CASSQVGQVFSGANVLTF.

This clone was seen a few times. The chain couples TRBV25-1 to TRBJ2-5; D might be TRBD1 (7 bases). Deletions cut 5 bases from V and 5 bases from J, with 12 bases between. The CDR3 consists of 13 residues. Looked up from germline, CDR1 is MGHDK and CDR2 is SYGVNS. DNA for the CDR3: TGTGCCAGCAGTTCAGGGGGGTTGGAGACCCAGTACTTC. Encoded protein: CASSSGGLETQYF.

Here the CDR3 DNA reads TGTGCCAGCAGCTTAGCCCAGCGGCCAGATACGCAGTATTTT. As protein: CASSLAQRPDTQYF. V and J are TRBV11-3 and TRBJ2-3; a possible D gene is TRBD2 (5 bases). Looked up from germline, CDR1 is SGHNT and CDR2 is YENEEA. This CDR3 is 14 amino acids long. Trimming left V 1 base short and J 4 bases short, with 9 bases between.

This chain uses TRBV5-1 with TRBJ1-2, with 7 positions matching TRBD1. V shed 2 bases and J 4 bases; nucleotides not matched to a gene: 2. Germline V gene data show CDR1 as SGHRS and CDR2 as YFSETQ. The CDR3 is made up of 13 amino acids. DNA for the CDR3: TGCGCCAGCAGCTTTACAGGGGCCTATGGCTACACCTTC. Protein: CASSFTGAYGYTF.

This clone appeared a few times. V and J are TRBV2 and TRBJ1-1, with D perhaps matching TRBD1 (6 bases). The CDR3 consists of 13 residues. Per germline, CDR1 SNHLY and CDR2 FYNNEI. The germline V and J ends were trimmed by 5 bases and 1 base, with 8 bases remaining between them. CDR3 amino acids: CASSPTGNTEAFF. The CDR3 DNA follows: TGTGCCAGCAGTCCGACAGGGAACACTGAAGCTTTCTTT.

This chain links TRBV11-2 with TRBJ1-2, with D perhaps TRBD1 (5 bases). The germline V gene encodes CDR1 SGHAT and CDR2 FQNNGV. Trimming left V 4 bases short and J 8 bases short, with 17 bases between. The CDR3 has 14 residues. The CDR3 here is CASSSEGTIQGYTF. DNA for the CDR3: TGTGCCAGCAGCTCGGAGGGGACGATTCAAGGCTACACCTTC.

The gene calls are TRBV28 and TRBJ1-3; 8 nucleotides agree with TRBD1. Germline values: CDR1 MDHEN, CDR2 SYDVKM. There are 20 residues in the CDR3. V was clipped by 3 bases and J by 2 bases; unmatched bases: 18. CDR3 sequence: CASSFLGRTGFSSAGNTIYF. DNA for the CDR3: TGTGCCAGCAGTTTTTTAGGAAGGACAGGGTTTTCTTCAGCTGGAAACACCATATATTTT.

V gene TRBV2 combines with J gene TRBJ2-3, with TRBD1 identical over 11 bases. CDR3 length: 17 residues. V dropped 5 bases and J dropped 1; count of bases not matched to a gene: 8. In germline, CDR1 is SNHLY, CDR2 FYNNEI. CDR3 nucleotide sequence: TGTGCCAGCAGTCGTCCTCCGGGACAGGGGGGCACAGATACGCAGTATTTT. This sequence encodes CASSRPPGQGGTDTQYF.

The V and J genes are TRBV5-1 and TRBJ2-2; a possible D gene is TRBD1 (5 bases). Germline V CDR1 and CDR2: SGHRS, YFSETQ. CDR3 size: 15 residues. V was pared by 1 base and J by 8 bases, with 15 bases between. CDR3 residues: CASSLWGKGAGELFF. The CDR3 DNA is TGCGCCAGCAGCTTGTGGGGCAAAGGGGCTGGGGAGCTGTTTTTT.

V is TRBV6-1 and J is TRBJ1-1, with TRBD1 matching over 7 bases. The CDR3 consists of 12 residues. V was clipped by 5 bases and J by 8 bases; unmatched bases: 5. Germline assignment: CDR1 MNHNS and CDR2 SASEGT. The DNA for the CDR3 is TGTGCCAGCAGTCTGACAGGGTTGGAAGCTTTCTTT. Protein sequence: CASSLTGLEAFF.

V gene TRBV23-1 combines with J gene TRBJ1-5, with D possibly TRBD1 on 6 matching bases. TRBV23-1 is identified as an open reading frame with a role that is uncertain. This CDR3 has 14 residues. Trimming cost V 1 base and J 4 bases, with 8 bases left between them. CDR3 amino acids: CASSQWTANQPQHF. The DNA of the CDR3 is TGCGCCAGCAGTCAATGGACAGCAAATCAGCCCCAGCATTTT.

The rearrangement joins TRBV2 to TRBJ2-1; TRBD1 agrees at 9 bases. Germline assignment: CDR1 SNHLY and CDR2 FYNNEI. This CDR3 is built from 16 residues. V shed 0 bases and J 4 bases; nucleotides not matched to a gene: 4. The CDR3 DNA reads as TGTGCCAGCAGTGAAGCGAAGACAGGGGGGTACAATGAGCAGTTCTTC. This translates into CASSEAKTGGYNEQFF.

V and J are TRBV2 and TRBJ2-1; the match to TRBD2 covers 13 bases. Losses at the gene ends were 7 bases for V and 6 bases for J; bases not matched to a gene: 6. Per the germline V gene, CDR1 is SNHLY and CDR2 is FYNNEI. The CDR3 runs 15 residues. This CDR3 is CASTLLAGGPNEQFF. CDR3 in DNA: TGTGCCAGCACCCTACTAGCGGGAGGGCCCAATGAGCAGTTCTTC.

The chain has TRBV5-1 and TRBJ2-5, with D maybe TRBD2 (6 bases). Trimming removed 4 bases from V and 2 bases from J, with 12 bases in between. The CDR3 sequence is 14 residues long. Germline-derived CDR1 and CDR2 are SGHRS and YFSETQ. In nucleotides, the CDR3 is TGCGCCAGCAGCATCAACGGGGGTCAAGAGACCCAGTACTTC. Translating gives CASSINGGQETQYF.

CDR3: CASRSPKQGVGDGYTF. The CDR3 region has the DNA TGTGCCAGCCGATCGCCTAAACAGGGAGTAGGTGATGGCTACACCTTC. The chain employs TRBV28 and TRBJ1-2; a possible D gene is TRBD1 (6 bases). CDR1 MDHEN and CDR2 SYDVKM come from the germline V gene. V was trimmed by 8 bases and J by 6 bases, leaving 25 bases between them. The CDR3 totals 16 residues.

This sequence joins TRBV7-8 and TRBJ2-3; TRBD2 matches 10 bases. The CDR3 loop spans 16 amino acids. The V gene's germline CDR1 is SGHVS and CDR2 FQNEAQ. V gave up 6 bases and J gave up 3 bases; unmatched junction bases: 9. The CDR3 sequence is CASRSTETSGTDTQYF. In DNA form, the CDR3 reads TGTGCCAGCAGAAGCACCGAGACTAGCGGGACAGATACGCAGTATTTT.

This clone was recorded a few times. This chain joins TRBV6-5 and TRBJ1-1; no firm D call. There are 13 residues in the CDR3. The germline CDR1 and CDR2 sequences are MNHEY and SVGAGI. The V end lost 2 bases, the J end lost 11 bases, and 15 bases lay between the germline ends. CDR3 region: CASSYADSGEAFF. The CDR3 region has the DNA TGTGCCAGCAGTTACGCCGACTCCGGAGAGGCTTTCTTT.

CDR3 sequence: CASSTWTAGWAGSYEQYF. In nucleotides, the CDR3 is TGTGCCAGCAGTACCTGGACGGCGGGGTGGGCGGGATCCTACGAGCAGTACTTC. The V gene is TRBV27, the J gene TRBJ2-7; tentatively, D is TRBD2 (6 bases). The germline V gene has CDR1 MNHEY and CDR2 SMNVEV (reference sequence). V lost 5 bases, J lost 1 base, and 24 bases lay in between. CDR3 length equals 18 residues.

The V gene is TRBV4-2, the J gene TRBJ2-2; 7 bases are shared with TRBD2. CDR3 length equals 17 residues. Germline CDR1 reads LGHNA; CDR2 reads YNFKEQ. With 1 base clipped from V and 3 bases from J, the junction kept 8 bases outside the gene matches. CDR3 loop: CASSQVSASGDTGELFF. The CDR3 nucleotides are TGTGCCAGCAGCCAAGTATCGGCTAGCGGTGACACCGGGGAGCTGTTTTTT.

This rearrangement joins TRBV6-1 to TRBJ1-1; TRBD1 aligns across 8 bases. The CDR3 spans 12 residues. Germline V gene lookup returns CDR1 MNHNS and CDR2 SASEGT. J gave up 7 bases and V 4 bases, and 2 bases lay outside the gene matches. As DNA, the CDR3 is TGTGCCAGCAGTGGGACAGGGAATGAAGCTTTCTTT. Protein product: CASSGTGNEAFF.

The chain links TRBV19 to TRBJ1-1; the match to TRBD1 covers 10 bases. This CDR3 is built from 14 residues. Per germline, CDR1 LNHDA and CDR2 SQIVND (reference sequence). V shed 6 bases, J shed 11 bases, and the junction held 12 bases outside the gene matches. The CDR3, as DNA: TGTGCCAGTAGCCTACAAGGACAGGGGGTAATGGCTTTCTTT. Encoded protein: CASSLQGQGVMAFF.

The chain uses TRBV7-8 and TRBJ2-1; 8 bases map to TRBD2. CDR1 and CDR2 from the germline V gene are SGHVS and FQNEAQ. The ends lost 5 bases at V and 5 bases at J; junction bases unmatched: 11. This CDR3 contains 16 residues. Here the CDR3 DNA reads TGTGCCAGCAGCCCCGGGGGGGAGGGGCCCAACAATGAGCAGTTCTTC. Its translation is CASSPGGEGPNNEQFF. The full variable domain, its missing parts supplied by reference TRBV7-8 and TRBJ2-1, is GAGVSQSPRYKVAKRGQDVALRCDPISGHVSLFWYQQALGQGPEFLTYFQNEAQLDKSGLPSDRFFAERPEGSVSTLKIQRTQQEDSAVYLCASSPGGEGPNNEQFFGPGTRLTVL.

The chain employs TRBV5-4 and TRBJ2-5, with TRBD2 matching over 8 bases. V lost 4 bases, J lost 5 bases, and 10 bases stayed unmatched. This CDR3 has 15 residues. The germline V gene encodes CDR1 SGHNT and CDR2 YYREEE (reference sequence). The CDR3 here is CASSPPGLGGETQYF. CDR3 nucleotides: TGTGCCAGCAGCCCACCGGGACTAGGTGGTGAGACCCAGTACTTC.

The count of this clone is one. The chain links TRBV28 to TRBJ2-7; D might be TRBD2 (6 bases). Germline values: CDR1 MDHEN, CDR2 SYDVKM. CDR3 size: 13 residues. Trimming took off 9 bases at V and 0 bases at J, with 12 bases between the two ends. In DNA, the CDR3 is TGTGCCAGTTCAGACGGGAGCTCCTACGAGCAGTACTTC. Encoded protein: CASSDGSSYEQYF.

The chain has TRBV7-2 and TRBJ1-3; maybe TRBD1 (5 bases). Germline CDR1 and CDR2: SGHTA and FQGNSA. V was pared by 1 base and J by 7 bases, with 17 bases between. This CDR3 is built from 16 residues. This CDR3 is CASSLVGGSIVNTIYF. The CDR3 nucleotides are TGTGCCAGCAGCTTAGTGGGGGGGAGCATTGTCAACACCATATATTTT.

The CDR3 region is CASRLTNTGELFF. The CDR3 nucleotides are TGTGCCAGTAGACTGACTAACACCGGGGAGCTGTTTTTT. The chain employs TRBV2 and TRBJ2-2, with D unresolved. The CDR3 sequence is 13 residues long. From germline, CDR1 is SNHLY and CDR2 FYNNEI. V lost 9 bases and J lost 2, with 10 bases in between.

The chain recombines TRBV4-1 with TRBJ2-7; possibly TRBD2 for D (5 bases). The CDR3 length is 15 residues. The germline V and J ends were trimmed by 1 base and 0 bases, with 10 bases remaining between them. Germline CDR1 MGHRA, CDR2 YSYEKL. The CDR3 region has the DNA TGCGCCAGCAGCCAAGGGCCAGCGGCCTCCTACGAGCAGTACTTC. Translated: CASSQGPAASYEQYF.

V usage is TRBV28 and J usage is TRBJ2-7, with unresolved D. Germline values: CDR1 MDHEN, CDR2 SYDVKM. V lost 3 bases and J 6 bases, leaving 6 bases between the germline ends. The CDR3 length is 11 residues. The CDR3 protein is CASSFPPEQYF. CDR3 DNA sequence: TGTGCCAGCAGTTTCCCTCCCGAGCAGTACTTC.